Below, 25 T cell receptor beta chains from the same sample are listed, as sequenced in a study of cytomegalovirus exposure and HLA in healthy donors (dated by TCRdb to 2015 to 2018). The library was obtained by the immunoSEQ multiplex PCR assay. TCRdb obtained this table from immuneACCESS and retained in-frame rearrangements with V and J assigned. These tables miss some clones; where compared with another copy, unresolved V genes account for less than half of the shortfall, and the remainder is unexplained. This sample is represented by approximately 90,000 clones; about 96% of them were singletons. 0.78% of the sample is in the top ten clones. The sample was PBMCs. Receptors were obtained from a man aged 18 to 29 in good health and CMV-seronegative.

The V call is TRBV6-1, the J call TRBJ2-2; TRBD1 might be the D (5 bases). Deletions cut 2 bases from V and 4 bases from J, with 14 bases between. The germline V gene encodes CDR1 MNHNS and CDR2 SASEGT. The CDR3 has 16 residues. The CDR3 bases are TGTGCCAGCAGTGAAAATGGGGCGCGTAGCACCGGGGAGCTGTTTTTT. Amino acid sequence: CASSENGARSTGELFF.

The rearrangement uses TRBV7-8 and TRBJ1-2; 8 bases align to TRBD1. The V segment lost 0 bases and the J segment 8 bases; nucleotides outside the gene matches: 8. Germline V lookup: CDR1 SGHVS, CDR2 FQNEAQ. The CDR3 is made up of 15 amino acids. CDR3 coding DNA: TGTGCCAGCAGCTTAGCTGGGCAGGGGGCGCAAGGCTACACCTTC. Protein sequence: CASSLAGQGAQGYTF. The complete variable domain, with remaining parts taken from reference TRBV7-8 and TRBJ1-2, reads GAGVSQSPRYKVAKRGQDVALRCDPISGHVSLFWYQQALGQGPEFLTYFQNEAQLDKSGLPSDRFFAERPEGSVSTLKIQRTQQEDSAVYLCASSLAGQGAQGYTFGSGTRLTVV.

The CDR3 nucleotides read TGTGCCAGCAGCGACCGACTAGCGGGAGGGCCCCCAGATACGCAGTATTTT. Its protein is CASSDRLAGGPPDTQYF. The chain uses TRBV9 and TRBJ2-3, with 14 bases fitting TRBD2. This CDR3 spans 17 amino acids. Unmatched junction bases numbered 7, after V lost 3 bases and J lost 4 bases. CDR1 SGDLS and CDR2 YYNGEE come from the germline V gene.

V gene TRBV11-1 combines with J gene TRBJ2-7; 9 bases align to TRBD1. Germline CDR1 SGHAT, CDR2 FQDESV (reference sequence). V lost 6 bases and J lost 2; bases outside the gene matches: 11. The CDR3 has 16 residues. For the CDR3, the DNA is TGTGCCAGCAGTTCGAAGAGCCGGGACAGGGCCTACGAGCAGTACTTC. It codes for CASSSKSRDRAYEQYF. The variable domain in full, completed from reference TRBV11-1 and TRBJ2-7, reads EAEVAQSPRYKITEKSQAVAFWCDPISGHATLYWYRQILGQGPELLVQFQDESVVDDSQLPKDRFSAERLKGVDSTLKIQPAELGDSAMYLCASSSKSRDRAYEQYFGPGTRLTVT.

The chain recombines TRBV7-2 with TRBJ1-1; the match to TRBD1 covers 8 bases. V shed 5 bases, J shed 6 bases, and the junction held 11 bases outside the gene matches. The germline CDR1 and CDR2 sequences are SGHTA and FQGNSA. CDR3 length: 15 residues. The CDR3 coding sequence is TGTGCCAGCAGCCAATACCAGGGGGCCTTCGCTGAAGCTTTCTTT. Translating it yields CASSQYQGAFAEAFF.

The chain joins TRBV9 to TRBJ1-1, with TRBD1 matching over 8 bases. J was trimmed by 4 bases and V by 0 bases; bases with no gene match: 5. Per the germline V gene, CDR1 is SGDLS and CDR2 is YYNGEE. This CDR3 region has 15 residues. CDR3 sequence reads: CASSVVPGGGTEAFF. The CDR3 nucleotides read TGTGCCAGCAGCGTAGTTCCAGGGGGCGGCACTGAAGCTTTCTTT. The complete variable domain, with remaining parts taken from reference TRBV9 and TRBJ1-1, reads DSGVTQTPKHLITATGQRVTLRCSPRSGDLSVYWYQQSLDQGLQFLIQYYNGEERAKGNILERFSAQQFPDLHSELNLSSLELGDSALYFCASSVVPGGGTEAFFGQGTRLTVV.

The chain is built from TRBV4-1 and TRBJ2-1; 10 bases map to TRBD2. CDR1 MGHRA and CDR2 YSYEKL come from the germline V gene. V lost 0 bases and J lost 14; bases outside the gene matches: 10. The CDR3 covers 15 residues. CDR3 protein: CASSQERLAGDKKFF. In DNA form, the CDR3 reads TGCGCCAGCAGCCAAGAGCGCCTAGCGGGAGATAAGAAGTTCTTC.

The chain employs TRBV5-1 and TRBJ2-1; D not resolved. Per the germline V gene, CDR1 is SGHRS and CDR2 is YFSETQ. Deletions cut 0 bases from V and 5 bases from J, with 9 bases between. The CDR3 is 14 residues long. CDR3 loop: CASSLVGGNNEQFF. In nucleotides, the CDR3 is TGCGCCAGCAGCTTGGTCGGCGGTAACAATGAGCAGTTCTTC.

DNA for the CDR3: TGTGCCAGCAGCTTTATCGGGAGACCGAACTATGGCTACACCTTC. It translates to CASSFIGRPNYGYTF. The chain joins TRBV11-1 to TRBJ1-2; D unresolved. V gave up 3 bases and J gave up 2 bases, with 13 bases separating them. The CDR3 extends over 15 amino acids. The V gene's germline CDR1 is SGHAT and CDR2 FQDESV (reference sequence).

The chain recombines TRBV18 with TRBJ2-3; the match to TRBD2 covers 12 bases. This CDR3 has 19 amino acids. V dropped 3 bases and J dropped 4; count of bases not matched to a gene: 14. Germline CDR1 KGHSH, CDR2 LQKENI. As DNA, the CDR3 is TGTGCCAGCTCACCCTACCCGGAGACTAGCGGGAGTGGCCCAGATACGCAGTATTTT. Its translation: CASSPYPETSGSGPDTQYF.

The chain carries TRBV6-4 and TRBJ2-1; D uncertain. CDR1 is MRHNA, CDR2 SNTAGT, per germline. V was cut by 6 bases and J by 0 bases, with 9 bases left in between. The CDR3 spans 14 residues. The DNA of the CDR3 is TGTGCCAGCAGGCCTAGAGCCTCCTACAATGAGCAGTTCTTC. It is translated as CASRPRASYNEQFF.

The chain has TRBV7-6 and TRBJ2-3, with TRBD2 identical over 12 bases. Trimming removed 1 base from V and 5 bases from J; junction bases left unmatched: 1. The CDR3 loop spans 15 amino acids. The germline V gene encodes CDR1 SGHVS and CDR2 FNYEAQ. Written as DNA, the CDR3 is TGTGCCAGCAGCTTAGAGGGACTAGCGGGAGATACGCAGTATTTT. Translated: CASSLEGLAGDTQYF.

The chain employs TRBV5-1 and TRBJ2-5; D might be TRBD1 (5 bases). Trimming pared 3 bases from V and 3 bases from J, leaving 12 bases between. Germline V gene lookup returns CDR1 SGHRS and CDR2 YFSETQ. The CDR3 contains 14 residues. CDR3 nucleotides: TGCGCCAGCAGCTACTCAGGGCTGGAAGAGACCCAGTACTTC. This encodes CASSYSGLEETQYF.

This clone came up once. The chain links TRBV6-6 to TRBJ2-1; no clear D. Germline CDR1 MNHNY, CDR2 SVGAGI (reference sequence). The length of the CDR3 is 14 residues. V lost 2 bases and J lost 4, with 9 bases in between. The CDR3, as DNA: TGTGCCAGCAGTTACGACGGCAGGTACAATGAGCAGTTCTTC. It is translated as CASSYDGRYNEQFF.

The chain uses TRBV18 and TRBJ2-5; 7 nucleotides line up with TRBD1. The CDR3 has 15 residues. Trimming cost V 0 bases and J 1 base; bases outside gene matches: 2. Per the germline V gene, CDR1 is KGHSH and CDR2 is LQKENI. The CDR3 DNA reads TGTGCCAGCTCACCACCCCGGACAGGCCAAGAGACCCAGTACTTC. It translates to CASSPPRTGQETQYF.

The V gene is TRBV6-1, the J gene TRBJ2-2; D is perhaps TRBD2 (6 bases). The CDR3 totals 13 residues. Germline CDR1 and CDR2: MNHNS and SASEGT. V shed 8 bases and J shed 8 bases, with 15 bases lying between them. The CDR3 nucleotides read TGTGCCAGCGGACTCGGGGCGGGGGGGGAGCTGTTTTTT. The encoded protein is CASGLGAGGELFF.

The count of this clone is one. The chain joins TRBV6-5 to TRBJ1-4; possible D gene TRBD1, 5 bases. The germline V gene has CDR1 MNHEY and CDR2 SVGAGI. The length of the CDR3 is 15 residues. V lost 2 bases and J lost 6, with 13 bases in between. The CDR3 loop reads CASSYAPGFDEKLFF. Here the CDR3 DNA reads TGTGCCAGCAGTTACGCTCCAGGGTTCGATGAAAAACTGTTTTTT.

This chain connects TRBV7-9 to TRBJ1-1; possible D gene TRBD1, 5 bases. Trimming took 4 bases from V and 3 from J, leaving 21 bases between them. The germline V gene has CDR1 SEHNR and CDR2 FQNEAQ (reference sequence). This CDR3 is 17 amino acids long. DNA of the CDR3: TGTGCCAGCAGCTGGCCCGTGGGGGGGTTAGTGGACACTGAAGCTTTCTTT. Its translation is CASSWPVGGLVDTEAFF.

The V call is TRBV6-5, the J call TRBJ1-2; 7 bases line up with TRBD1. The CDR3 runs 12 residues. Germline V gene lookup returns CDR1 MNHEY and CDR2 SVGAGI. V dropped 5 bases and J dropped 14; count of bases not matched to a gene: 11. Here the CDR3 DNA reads TGTGCCAGCAGTCCCGGGACAGCAATACATACCTTC. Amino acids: CASSPGTAIHTF.

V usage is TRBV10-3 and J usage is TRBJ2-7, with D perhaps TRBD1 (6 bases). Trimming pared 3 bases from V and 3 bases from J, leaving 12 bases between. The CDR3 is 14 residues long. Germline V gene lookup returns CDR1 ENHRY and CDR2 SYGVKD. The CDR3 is CAISDTDSNYEQYF. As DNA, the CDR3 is TGTGCCATCAGTGATACGGACAGCAACTACGAGCAGTACTTC.

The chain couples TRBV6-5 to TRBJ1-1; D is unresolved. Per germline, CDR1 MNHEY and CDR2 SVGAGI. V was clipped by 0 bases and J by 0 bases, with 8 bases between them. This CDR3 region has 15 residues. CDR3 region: CASSYSLLLNTEAFF. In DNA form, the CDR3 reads TGTGCCAGCAGTTACTCCCTACTCCTGAACACTGAAGCTTTCTTT.

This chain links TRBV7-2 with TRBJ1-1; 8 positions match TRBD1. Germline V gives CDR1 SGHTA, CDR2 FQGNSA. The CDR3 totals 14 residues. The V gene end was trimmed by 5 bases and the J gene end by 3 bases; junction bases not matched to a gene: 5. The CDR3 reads CASSVGTGYTEAFF. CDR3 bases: TGTGCCAGCAGCGTAGGGACAGGTTACACTGAAGCTTTCTTT.

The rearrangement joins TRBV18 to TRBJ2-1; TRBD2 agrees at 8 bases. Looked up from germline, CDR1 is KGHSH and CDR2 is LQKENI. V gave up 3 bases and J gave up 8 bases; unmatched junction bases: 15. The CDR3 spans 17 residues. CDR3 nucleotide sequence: TGTGCCAGCTCACCCGGGGGAAGCGGGAGCGGCGTTTATGAGCAGTTCTTC. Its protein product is CASSPGGSGSGVYEQFF.

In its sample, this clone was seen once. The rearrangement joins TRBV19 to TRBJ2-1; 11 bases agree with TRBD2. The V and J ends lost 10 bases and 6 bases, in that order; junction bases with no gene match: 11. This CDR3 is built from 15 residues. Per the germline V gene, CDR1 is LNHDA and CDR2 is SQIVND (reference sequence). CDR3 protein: CATIPTSGSSNEQFF. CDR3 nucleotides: TGTGCCACCATACCCACTAGCGGGAGTAGCAATGAGCAGTTCTTC.

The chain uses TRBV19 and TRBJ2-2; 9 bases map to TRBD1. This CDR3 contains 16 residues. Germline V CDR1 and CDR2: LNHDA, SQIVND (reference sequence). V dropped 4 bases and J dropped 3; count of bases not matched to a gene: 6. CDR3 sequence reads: CASSKTGTGHTGELFF. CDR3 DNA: TGTGCCAGTAGTAAGACCGGGACAGGGCACACCGGGGAGCTGTTTTTT.